This is a list of T cell receptor beta chains from one sample in a study of spatial heterogeneity in lung cancer. TCRdb re-called the 5' RACE reads with MiXCR, one entry per CDR3 protein. The sample has fewer than 12,000 distinct CDR3 sequences; about 9.2% are singletons. The source material was PBMCs, sampled at surgery. The receptors derive from a male donor with early-stage non-small cell lung cancer. Both conserved end residues are part of each CDR3. Each record gives: CDR3 protein, V gene, J gene.

CASSPLGTGQKTQYF,TRBV18,TRBJ2-5
CASSLGGTGNYGYTF,TRBV28,TRBJ1-2
CSAISGGAGETQYF,TRBV20-1,TRBJ2-5
CASSKEGGTSYEQYF,TRBV5-1,TRBJ2-7
CASRLFGGRTGELFF,TRBV5-1,TRBJ2-2
CASSQGGGLPQHF,TRBV4-3,TRBJ1-5
CASSPNPGQGAETQYF,TRBV12-3/TRBV12-4,TRBJ2-5
CASSQGWGQPAYEQYF,TRBV11-2,TRBJ2-7
CASSLEVGIYEQYF,TRBV5-4,TRBJ2-7
CSARPLAGGSTDTQYF,TRBV20-1,TRBJ2-3
CASSRAGQTETQYF,TRBV7-2,TRBJ2-5
CASSHRVDGTEAFF,TRBV7-9,TRBJ1-1
CASSPLAGGSYNEQFF,TRBV4-3,TRBJ2-1
CASSELGTVSGYTF,TRBV10-2,TRBJ1-2
CASSPEWVQNLNTGELFF,TRBV3-1,TRBJ2-2
CAISESWENYGYTF,TRBV10-3,TRBJ1-2
CASTPPGTLTDTQYF,TRBV12-3/TRBV12-4,TRBJ2-3
CASSVDGGASDTGELFF,TRBV9,TRBJ2-2
CASSDSSGGNEQFF,TRBV6-4,TRBJ2-1
CSARDRASGVFANTGELFF,TRBV20-1,TRBJ2-2
CASSFAGTSGASEQFF,TRBV7-2,TRBJ2-1
CASSQTGTSGGAGETQYF,TRBV5-5,TRBJ2-5
CSVEESGPGEGADTQYF,TRBV29-1,TRBJ2-3
CASSNRDRYLNSPLHF,TRBV19,TRBJ1-6
CASSAQRISGGELFF,TRBV6-1,TRBJ2-2
CASTPTGQPLGTTEAFF,TRBV28,TRBJ1-1
CASSYSMGQGWIRGTEAFF,TRBV6-2/TRBV6-3,TRBJ1-1
CASGGGTTSIQYF,TRBV11-2,TRBJ2-4
CASSKGGLEAKTQYF,TRBV7-2,TRBJ2-5
CASSQVTSYGYTF,TRBV4-3,TRBJ1-2
CASSLAGGANTGELFF,TRBV7-9,TRBJ2-2
CASSKGVSGGGEQFF,TRBV11-3,TRBJ2-1
CSAFRDNSYEQYF,TRBV20-1,TRBJ2-7
CASRVEQGLTQYF,TRBV12-3/TRBV12-4,TRBJ2-3
CASSPRDRGIGNEQFF,TRBV7-9,TRBJ2-1
CASSDDGHSEQYF,TRBV28,TRBJ2-7
CASSYLAGGARDTEAFF,TRBV6-6,TRBJ1-1
CASSFRQGYYEQYF,TRBV19,TRBJ2-7
CASSSFIAPQGNTGELFF,TRBV12-3/TRBV12-4,TRBJ2-2
CASSLMGATNTEAFF,TRBV7-2,TRBJ1-1
CASSLILGTDYGYTF,TRBV7-9,TRBJ1-2
CASSQREDQETQYF,TRBV4-3,TRBJ2-5
CASSRGTAKAFF,TRBV19,TRBJ1-1
CATSRPVKNTGELFF,TRBV15,TRBJ2-2
CASSLSTGGASNEQFF,TRBV11-2,TRBJ2-1
CASSLAGIQETQYF,TRBV25-1,TRBJ2-5
CASSRLAYGGELFF,TRBV7-3,TRBJ2-2
CASAGDRGLGETQYF,TRBV5-6,TRBJ2-5
CASSSPGTGDGELFF,TRBV7-9,TRBJ2-2
CASSLTAGSTDTQYF,TRBV5-1,TRBJ2-3
CASSYPTGFYGYTF,TRBV6-6,TRBJ1-2
CASRRTSGAYNEQFF,TRBV7-2,TRBJ2-1
CSARYEDREPQHF,TRBV20-1,TRBJ1-5
CSVRPTGQSGSNEQFF,TRBV29-1,TRBJ2-1
CSAREGPGAHEKLFF,TRBV20-1,TRBJ1-4
CASSPDQNYGYTF,TRBV7-2,TRBJ1-2
CASRFLAGGYNEQFF,TRBV6-5,TRBJ2-1
CAWSGIGGDTGELFF,TRBV30,TRBJ2-2